The text below deals with one T cell receptor (beta chain). What it recognizes is unknown. This sample stems from a study of cytomegalovirus exposure and HLA in healthy donors. Findings and limits, study-wide: The CMV antigen specificity of a few CMV-associated chains was confirmed through in vitro analysis. Most TCR sequences proved rare, with some public TCRs found in many donors. Reportedly, diagnosis of cytomegalovirus status by the classifier showed high specificity and sensitivity.

Assay used: immunoSEQ multiplex PCR; TCRdb lists only in-frame clones, some missing. In the table there are 50,000 to 65,000 clones, more than 70% of which are singletons. The trim removed 6 bases at V and 2 bases at J, leaving 6 bases unmatched. CDR1 and CDR2 (germline): SGHAT, FQNNGV. The CDR3 has 14 residues. This TCR derives from a woman between 18 and 30 years old in good health and CMV-seropositive. V and J are TRBV11-2 and TRBJ2-5; 7 nucleotides align to TRBD1. The sample was PBMCs. CDR3 sequence (DNA): TGTGCCAGCAGTACGGGACAGTTACAAGAGACCCAGTACTTC. Protein sequence: CASSTGQLQETQYF.